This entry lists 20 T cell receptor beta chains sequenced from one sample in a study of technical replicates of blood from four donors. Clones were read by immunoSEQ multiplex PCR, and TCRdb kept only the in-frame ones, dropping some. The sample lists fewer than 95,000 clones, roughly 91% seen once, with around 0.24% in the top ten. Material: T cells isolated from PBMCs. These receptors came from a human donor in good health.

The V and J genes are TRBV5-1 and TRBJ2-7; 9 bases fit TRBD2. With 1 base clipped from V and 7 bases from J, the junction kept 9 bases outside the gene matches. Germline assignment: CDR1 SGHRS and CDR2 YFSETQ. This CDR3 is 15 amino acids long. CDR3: CASSLTSGRPGEQYF. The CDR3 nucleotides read TGCGCCAGCAGCTTGACGAGCGGGAGGCCGGGGGAGCAGTACTTC.

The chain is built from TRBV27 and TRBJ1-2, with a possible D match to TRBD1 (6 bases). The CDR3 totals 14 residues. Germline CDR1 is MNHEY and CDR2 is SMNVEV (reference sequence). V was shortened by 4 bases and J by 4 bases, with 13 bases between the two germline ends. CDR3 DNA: TGTGCCAGCAGTTATGAGGGCAGGGGCTATGGCTACACCTTC. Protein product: CASSYEGRGYGYTF.

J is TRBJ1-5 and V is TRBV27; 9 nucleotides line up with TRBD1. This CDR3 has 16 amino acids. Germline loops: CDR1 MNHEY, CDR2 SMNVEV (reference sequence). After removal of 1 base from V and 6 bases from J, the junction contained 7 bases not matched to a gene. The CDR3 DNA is TGTGCCAGCAGTTTATATAACAGGGGGCGACTTCAGCCCCAGCATTTT. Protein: CASSLYNRGRLQPQHF.

The CDR3 DNA is TGCGCCAGCAGCGGAGCCGGGACAGGGGGCTCTGGAAACACCATATATTTT. Translating it yields CASSGAGTGGSGNTIYF. The chain couples TRBV5-1 to TRBJ1-3; 11 bases line up with TRBD1. V lost 4 bases, J lost 0 bases, and 6 bases stayed unmatched. The CDR3 is 17 amino acids. The germline V gene has CDR1 SGHRS and CDR2 YFSETQ.

CDR3 nucleotide sequence: TGTGCCAGCAGTACAGTGGACTACAATGAGCAGTTCTTC. Translated: CASSTVDYNEQFF. V usage is TRBV28 and J usage is TRBJ2-1; D unresolved. CDR1 and CDR2 (germline): MDHEN, SYDVKM. V lost 5 bases and J 3 bases, leaving 8 bases between the germline ends. The CDR3 runs 13 residues.

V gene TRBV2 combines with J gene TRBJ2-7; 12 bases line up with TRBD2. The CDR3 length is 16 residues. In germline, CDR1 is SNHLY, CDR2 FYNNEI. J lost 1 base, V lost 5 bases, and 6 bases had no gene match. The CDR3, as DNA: TGTGCCAGCAGTAACGGACTAGCGGGAACATCCTACGAGCAGTACTTC. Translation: CASSNGLAGTSYEQYF.

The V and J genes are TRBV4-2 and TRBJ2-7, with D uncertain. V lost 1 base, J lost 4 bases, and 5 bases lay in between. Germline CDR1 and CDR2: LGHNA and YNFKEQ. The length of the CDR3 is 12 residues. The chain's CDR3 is CASSQVPYEQYF. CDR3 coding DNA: TGTGCCAGCAGCCAAGTTCCGTACGAGCAGTACTTC.

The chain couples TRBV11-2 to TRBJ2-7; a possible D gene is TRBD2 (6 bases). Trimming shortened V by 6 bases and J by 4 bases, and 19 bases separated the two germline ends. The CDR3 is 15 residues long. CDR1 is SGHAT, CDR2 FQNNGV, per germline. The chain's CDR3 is CASRTFTGSRYEQYF. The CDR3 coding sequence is TGTGCCAGCAGAACTTTTACCGGGAGCAGGTACGAGCAGTACTTC. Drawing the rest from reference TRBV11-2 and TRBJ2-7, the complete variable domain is EAGVAQSPRYKIIEKRQSVAFWCNPISGHATLYWYQQILGQGPKLLIQFQNNGVVDDSQLPKDRFSAERLKGVDSTLKIQPAKLEDSAVYLCASRTFTGSRYEQYFGPGTRLTVT.

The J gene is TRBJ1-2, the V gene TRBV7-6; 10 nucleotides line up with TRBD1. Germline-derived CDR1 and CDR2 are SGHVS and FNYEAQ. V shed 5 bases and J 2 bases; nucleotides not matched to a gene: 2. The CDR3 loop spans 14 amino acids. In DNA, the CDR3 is TGTGCCAGCAGCCCGGGACAGGGGAACTATGGCTACACCTTC. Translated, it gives CASSPGQGNYGYTF. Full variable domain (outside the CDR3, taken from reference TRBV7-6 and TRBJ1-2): GAGVSQSPRYKVTKRGQDVALRCDPISGHVSLYWYRQALGQGPEFLTYFNYEAQQDKSGLPNDRFSAERPEGSISTLTIQRTEQRDSAMYRCASSPGQGNYGYTFGSGTRLTVV.

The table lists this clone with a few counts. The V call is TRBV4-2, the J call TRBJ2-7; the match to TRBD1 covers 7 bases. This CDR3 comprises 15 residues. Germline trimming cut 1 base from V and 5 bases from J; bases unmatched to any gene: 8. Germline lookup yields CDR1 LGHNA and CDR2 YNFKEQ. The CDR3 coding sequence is TGTGCCAGCAGCCAAGGCTTGACAGGGCAGCACGAGCAGTACTTC. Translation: CASSQGLTGQHEQYF.

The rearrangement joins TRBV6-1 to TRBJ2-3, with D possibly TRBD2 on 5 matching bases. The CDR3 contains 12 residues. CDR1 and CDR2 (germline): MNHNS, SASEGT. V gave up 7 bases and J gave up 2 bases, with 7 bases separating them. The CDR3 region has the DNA TGTGCCAGCATCGGGATCACAGATACGCAGTATTTT. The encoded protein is CASIGITDTQYF.

CDR3 amino acids: CASSPSFAAPNTEAFF. DNA for the CDR3: TGTGCCAGCAGCCCTTCCTTCGCGGCACCGAACACTGAAGCTTTCTTT. The chain is built from TRBV7-9 and TRBJ1-1, with no clear D. The CDR3 length is 16 residues. V was trimmed by 5 bases and J by 1 base, leaving 17 bases between them. CDR1 is SEHNR and CDR2 is FQNEAQ in the germline V gene (reference sequence). Supplemented by reference TRBV7-9 and TRBJ1-1, the full variable domain reads DTGVSQNPRHKITKRGQNVTFRCDPISEHNRLYWYRQTLGQGPEFLTYFQNEAQLEKSRLLSDRFSAERPKGSFSTLEIQRTEQGDSAMYLCASSPSFAAPNTEAFFGQGTRLTVV.

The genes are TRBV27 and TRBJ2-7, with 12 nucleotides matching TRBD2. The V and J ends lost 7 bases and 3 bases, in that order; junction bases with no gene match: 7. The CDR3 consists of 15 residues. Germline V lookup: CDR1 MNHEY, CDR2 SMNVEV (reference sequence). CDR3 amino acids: CASTPSSGRDYEQYF. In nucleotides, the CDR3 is TGTGCCAGCACACCCTCTAGCGGGAGGGACTACGAGCAGTACTTC.

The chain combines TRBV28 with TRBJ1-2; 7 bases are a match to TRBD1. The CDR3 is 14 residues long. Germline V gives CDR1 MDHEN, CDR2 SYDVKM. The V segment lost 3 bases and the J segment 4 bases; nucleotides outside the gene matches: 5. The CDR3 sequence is CASSFPGQFYGYTF. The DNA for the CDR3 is TGTGCCAGCAGTTTCCCGGGACAGTTCTATGGCTACACCTTC.

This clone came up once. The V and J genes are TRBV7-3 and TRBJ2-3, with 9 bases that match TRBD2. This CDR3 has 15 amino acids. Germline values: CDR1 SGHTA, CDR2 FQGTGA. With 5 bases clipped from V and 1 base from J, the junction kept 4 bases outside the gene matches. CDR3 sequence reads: CASSPAGGRTDTQYF. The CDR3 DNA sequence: TGTGCCAGCAGCCCGGCGGGGGGGCGCACAGATACGCAGTATTTT. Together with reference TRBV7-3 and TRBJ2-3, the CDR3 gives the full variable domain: GAGVSQTPSNKVTEKGKYVELRCDPISGHTALYWYRQSLGQGPEFLIYFQGTGAADDSGLPNDRFFAVRPEGSVSTLKIQRTERGDSAVYLCASSPAGGRTDTQYFGPGTRLTVL.

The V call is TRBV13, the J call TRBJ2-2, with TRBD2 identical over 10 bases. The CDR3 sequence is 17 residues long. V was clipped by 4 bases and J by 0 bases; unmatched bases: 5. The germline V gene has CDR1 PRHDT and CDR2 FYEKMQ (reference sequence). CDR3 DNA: TGTGCCAGCAGCTCCCGTACTAGCGGGGCGAACACCGGGGAGCTGTTTTTT. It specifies CASSSRTSGANTGELFF.

The CDR3 region is CATSRDRLIMNTEAFF. The DNA of the CDR3 is TGTGCCACCAGCAGAGATCGGTTGATCATGAACACTGAAGCTTTCTTT. The chain is built from TRBV15 and TRBJ1-1; D ambiguous. V was cut by 0 bases and J by 0 bases, with 11 bases left in between. CDR1 and CDR2 (germline): LNHNV, YYDKDF (reference sequence). CDR3 size: 16 residues.

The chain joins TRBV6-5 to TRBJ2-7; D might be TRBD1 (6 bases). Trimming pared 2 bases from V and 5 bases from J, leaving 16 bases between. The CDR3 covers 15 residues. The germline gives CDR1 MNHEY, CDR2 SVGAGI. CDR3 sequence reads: CASSYPNTGKNEQYF. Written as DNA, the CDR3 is TGTGCCAGCAGTTACCCAAATACAGGGAAAAACGAGCAGTACTTC.

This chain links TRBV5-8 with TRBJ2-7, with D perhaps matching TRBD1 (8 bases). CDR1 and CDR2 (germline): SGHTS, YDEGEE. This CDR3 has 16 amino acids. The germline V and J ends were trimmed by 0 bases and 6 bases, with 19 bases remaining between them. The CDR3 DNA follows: TGTGCCAGCAGCTTGGATAAGCGGGGACAGGCGCGCGAGCAGTACTTC. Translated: CASSLDKRGQAREQYF.

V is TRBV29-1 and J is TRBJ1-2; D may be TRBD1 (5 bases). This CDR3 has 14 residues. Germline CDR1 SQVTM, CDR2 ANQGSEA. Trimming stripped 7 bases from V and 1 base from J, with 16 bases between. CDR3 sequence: CSGGGISNNYGYTF. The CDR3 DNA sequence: TGCAGCGGGGGGGGGATTAGTAATAACTATGGCTACACCTTC.